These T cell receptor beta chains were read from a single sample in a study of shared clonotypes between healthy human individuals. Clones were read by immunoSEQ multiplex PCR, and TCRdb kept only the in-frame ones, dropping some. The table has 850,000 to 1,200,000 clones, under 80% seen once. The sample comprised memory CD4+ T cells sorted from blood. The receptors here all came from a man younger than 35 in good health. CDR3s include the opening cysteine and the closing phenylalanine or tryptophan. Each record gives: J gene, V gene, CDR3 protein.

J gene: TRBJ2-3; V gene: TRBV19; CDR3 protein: CASSVGIAGVRDTQYF
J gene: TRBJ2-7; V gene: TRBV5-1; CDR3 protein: CASSFQSGSSYEQYF
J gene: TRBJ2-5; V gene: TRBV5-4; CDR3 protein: CASSSRTSPNQETQYF
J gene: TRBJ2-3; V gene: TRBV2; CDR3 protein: CASSRGQGGPDTQYF
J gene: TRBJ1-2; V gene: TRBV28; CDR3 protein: CASRPPGQSLNYGYTF
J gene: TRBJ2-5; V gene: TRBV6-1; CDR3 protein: CAGKGQKKETQYF
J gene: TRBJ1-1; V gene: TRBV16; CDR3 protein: CASRIQGNTEAFF
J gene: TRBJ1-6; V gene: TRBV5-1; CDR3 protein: CASSLVAGLSSPLHF
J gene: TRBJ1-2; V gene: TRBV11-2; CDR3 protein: CASSASGGAYGYTF
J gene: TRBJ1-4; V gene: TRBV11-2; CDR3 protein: CASSSGLTNEKLFF
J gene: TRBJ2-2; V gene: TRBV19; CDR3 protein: CASSVASGSNTGELFF
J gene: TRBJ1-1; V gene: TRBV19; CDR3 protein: CASSNPSYMNTEAFF
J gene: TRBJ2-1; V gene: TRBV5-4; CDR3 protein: CASSLEDVGTGGYEQFF
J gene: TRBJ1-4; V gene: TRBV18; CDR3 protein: CASSPPIGVASEKLFF
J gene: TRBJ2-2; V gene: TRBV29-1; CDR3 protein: CSAEGPGATGELFF
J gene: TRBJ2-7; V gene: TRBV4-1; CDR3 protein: CASSQVRAGGSYEQYF
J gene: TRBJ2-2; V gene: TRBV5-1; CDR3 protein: CASSLGPGGVIGELFF
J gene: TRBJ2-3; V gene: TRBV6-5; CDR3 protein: CASSTRLTDTQYF
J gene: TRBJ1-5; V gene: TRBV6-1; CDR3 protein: CASSEGQGGYNQPQHF
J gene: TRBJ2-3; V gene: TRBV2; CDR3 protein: CASSAMGAGVGDTQYF
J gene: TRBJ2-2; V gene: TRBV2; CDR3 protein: CASSEGLSNTGELFF
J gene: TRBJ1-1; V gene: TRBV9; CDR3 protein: CASSVQGGAVRTEAFF
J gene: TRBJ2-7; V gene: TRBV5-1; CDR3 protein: CASSRTSGHYEQYF
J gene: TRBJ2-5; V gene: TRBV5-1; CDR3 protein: CASSFDLGTQYF
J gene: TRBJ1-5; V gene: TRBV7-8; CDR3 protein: CASSSRTGNQPQHF
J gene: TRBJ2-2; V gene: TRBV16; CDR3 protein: CASSQSRPGELFF
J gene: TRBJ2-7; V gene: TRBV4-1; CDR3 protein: CASSHGQGEGYEQYF
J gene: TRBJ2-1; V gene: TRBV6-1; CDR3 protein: CATQGYKNNEQFF
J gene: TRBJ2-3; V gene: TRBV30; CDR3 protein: CAWSVQGDTQYF
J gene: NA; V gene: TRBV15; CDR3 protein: CATSTLAGGTYEQYF
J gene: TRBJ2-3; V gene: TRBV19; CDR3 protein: CASSPSGGSDTQYF
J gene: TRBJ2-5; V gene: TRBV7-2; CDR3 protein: CASSFTRVSSGARETQYF
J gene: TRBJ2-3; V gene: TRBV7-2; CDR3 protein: CASSLGRGLAGTDTQYF
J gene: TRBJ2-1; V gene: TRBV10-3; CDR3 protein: CAISDGTNNEQFF
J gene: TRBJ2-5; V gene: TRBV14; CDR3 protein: CASSQGARSETQYF
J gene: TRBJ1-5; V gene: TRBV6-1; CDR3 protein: CASSDSSSNQPQHF
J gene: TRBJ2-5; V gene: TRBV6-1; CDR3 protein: CASSGPPHQETQYF
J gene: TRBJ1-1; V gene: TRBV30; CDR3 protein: CAWSFRATEAFF
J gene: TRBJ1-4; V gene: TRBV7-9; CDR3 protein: CASSLRRQGANEKLFF
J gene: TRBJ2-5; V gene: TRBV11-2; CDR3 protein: CASSLAGIETQYF
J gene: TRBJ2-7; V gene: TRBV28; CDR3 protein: CASSLGGGYEQYF
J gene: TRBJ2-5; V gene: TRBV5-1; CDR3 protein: CASAEAASGGTETQYF
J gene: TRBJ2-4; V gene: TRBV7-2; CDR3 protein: CASSLDGWGAKNIQYF
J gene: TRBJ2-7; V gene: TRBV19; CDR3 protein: CASRRDGSYEQYF
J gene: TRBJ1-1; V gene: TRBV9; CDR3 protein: CASSVLQNTEAFF
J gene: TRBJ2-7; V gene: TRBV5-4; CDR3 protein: CASSLEARIYEQYF
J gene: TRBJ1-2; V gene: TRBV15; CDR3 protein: CATSRADTPGLNLYGYTF
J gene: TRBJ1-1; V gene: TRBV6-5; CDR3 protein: CASSYAASKVAEAFF
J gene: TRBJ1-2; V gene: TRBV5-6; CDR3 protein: CASSKGPNYGYTF
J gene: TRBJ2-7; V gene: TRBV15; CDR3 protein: CATSRDSGNEQYF
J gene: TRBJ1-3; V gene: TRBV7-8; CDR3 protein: CASSLVGQQSSGNTIYF
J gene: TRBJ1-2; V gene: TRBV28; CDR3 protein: CASTQVGPKTYGYTF
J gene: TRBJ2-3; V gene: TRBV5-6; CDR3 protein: CASSPTLAGVYHTQYF
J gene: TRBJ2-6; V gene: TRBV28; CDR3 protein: CASTSRGDSGANVLTF
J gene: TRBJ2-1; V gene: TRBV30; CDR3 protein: CAWSHGTNSYNEQFF